This TCR beta chain was documented in a study of cytomegalovirus exposure and HLA in healthy donors. Regarding the study as a whole: A later analysis found that most CMV-associated TCR beta chains appeared HLA-restricted. Most subjects' HLA-A and HLA-B alleles were reportedly predicted from TCR beta sequences.

On this clone itself: Its antigen remains unknown.

PCR involved 60 Vbeta and 13 Jbeta primers. The assay was immunoSEQ multiplex PCR, and TCRdb's table has in-frame clones only and misses some. The repertoire holds around 150,000 clones, with 65% to 80% as singletons. All donors participated as healthy donors of bone marrow. Although they were nominally healthy when sampled, donors likely had unrecorded immune exposures. The CDR3 has 14 amino acids. Germline CDR1 and CDR2: SGHTA and FQGTGA. V was pared by 5 bases and J by 5 bases, with 12 bases between. J is TRBJ2-2 and V is TRBV7-3; a weak D match, TRBD1 (6 bases). This TCR derives from a female donor in good health and CMV-seronegative. The sequenced sample consisted of PBMCs. The DNA of the CDR3 is TGTGCCAGCAGCGAGGGACACCTTACCGGGGAGCTGTTTTTT. This translates into CASSEGHLTGELFF.